The clone carrying this T cell receptor (beta chain) was seen ten or more times. No antigen is known for it. This record belongs to a study of T cell repertoires in cytomegalovirus infection. On the study more broadly: The public TCR beta signatures pointed to both CMV infection and matching HLA type. Findings and caveats of the study: HLA-C-restricted CMV clonotypes gave the most frequent clonotype in two of eight donors. Cumulated frequencies of public TCR beta families served to identify carriers of CMV plus the relevant HLA.

V shed 4 bases and J 7 bases; nucleotides not matched to a gene: 8. The CDR3 has 14 amino acids. Germline CDR1 and CDR2: MGHRA and YSYEKL. TCRdb recomputed calls from the reads with MiXCR, one row per CDR3 protein. Of 68,000 or so distinct CDR3 sequences listed, 20% to 25% are singletons. V is TRBV4-1 and J is TRBJ1-2, with 8 nucleotides matching TRBD1. Sequenced material: PBMCs, sequenced either directly or after in vitro stimulation (not recorded which). This receptor was obtained from a human donor in good health (CMV status not recorded). Some clones in this sample may be carry-over from other donors' samples. CDR3 coding DNA: TGCGCCAGCAGCCCGGGCCAGGGGGCGCGTGGCTACACCTTC. The encoded protein is CASSPGQGARGYTF.